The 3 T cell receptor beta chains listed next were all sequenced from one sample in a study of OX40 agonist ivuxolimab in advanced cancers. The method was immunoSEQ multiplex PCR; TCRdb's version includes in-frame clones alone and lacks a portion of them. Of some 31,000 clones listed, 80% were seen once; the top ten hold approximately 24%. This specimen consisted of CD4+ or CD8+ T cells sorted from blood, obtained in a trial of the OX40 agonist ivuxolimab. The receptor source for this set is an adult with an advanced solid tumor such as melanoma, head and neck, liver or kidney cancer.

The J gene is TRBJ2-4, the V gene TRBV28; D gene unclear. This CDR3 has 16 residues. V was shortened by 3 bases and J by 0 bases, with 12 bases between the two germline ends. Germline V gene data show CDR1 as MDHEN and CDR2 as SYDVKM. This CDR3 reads CASSFFPGVAKNIQYF. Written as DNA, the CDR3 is TGTGCCAGCAGTTTTTTTCCAGGCGTAGCCAAAAACATTCAGTACTTC.

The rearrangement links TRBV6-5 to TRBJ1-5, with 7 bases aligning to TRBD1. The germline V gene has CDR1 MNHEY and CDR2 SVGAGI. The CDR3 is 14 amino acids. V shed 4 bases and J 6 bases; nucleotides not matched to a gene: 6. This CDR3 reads CASSSGGVAQPQHF. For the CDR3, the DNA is TGTGCCAGCAGTTCAGGGGGGGTAGCTCAGCCCCAGCATTTT.

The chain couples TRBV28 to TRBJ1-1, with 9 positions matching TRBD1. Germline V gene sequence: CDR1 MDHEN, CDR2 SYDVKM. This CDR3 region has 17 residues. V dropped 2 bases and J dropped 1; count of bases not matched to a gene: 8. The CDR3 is CASSLHQGQGPNTEAFF. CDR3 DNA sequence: TGTGCCAGCAGTTTACACCAAGGACAGGGGCCGAACACTGAAGCTTTCTTT.